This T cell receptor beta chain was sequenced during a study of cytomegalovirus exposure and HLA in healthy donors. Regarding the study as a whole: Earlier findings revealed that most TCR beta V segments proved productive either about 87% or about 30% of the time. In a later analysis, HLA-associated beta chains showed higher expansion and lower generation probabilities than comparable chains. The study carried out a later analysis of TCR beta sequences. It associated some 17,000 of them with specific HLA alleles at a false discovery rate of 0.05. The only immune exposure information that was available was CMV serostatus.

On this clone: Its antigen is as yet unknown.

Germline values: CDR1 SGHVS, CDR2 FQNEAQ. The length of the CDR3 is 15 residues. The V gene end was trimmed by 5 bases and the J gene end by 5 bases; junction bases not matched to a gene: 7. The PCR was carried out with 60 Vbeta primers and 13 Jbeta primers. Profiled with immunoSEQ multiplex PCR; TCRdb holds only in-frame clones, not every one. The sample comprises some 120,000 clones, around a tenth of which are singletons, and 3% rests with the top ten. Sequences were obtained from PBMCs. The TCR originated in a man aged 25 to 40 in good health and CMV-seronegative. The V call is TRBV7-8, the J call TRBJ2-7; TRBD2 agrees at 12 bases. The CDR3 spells CASSLRTSGIDEQYF. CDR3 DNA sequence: TGTGCCAGCAGCCTCAGGACTAGCGGGATAGACGAGCAGTACTTC.